What follows are 27 T cell receptor beta chains derived from one specimen sequenced in a study of cytomegalovirus exposure and HLA in healthy donors. TCRdb's table, derived via immunoSEQ multiplex PCR, lists solely in-frame clones and lacks some. This sample yields about 130,000 clones, of which 89% are seen a single time; approximately 1.1% belongs to the top ten. Sample: PBMCs. The source of these receptors is a woman younger than 30 in good health and CMV-seronegative.

V usage is TRBV7-9 and J usage is TRBJ2-3; no definite D call. This CDR3 has 14 amino acids. Trimming shortened V by 5 bases and J by 2 bases, and 11 bases separated the two germline ends. The germline V gene has CDR1 SEHNR and CDR2 FQNEAQ (reference sequence). The CDR3 region is CASSIQMNTDTQYF. DNA for the CDR3: TGTGCCAGCAGCATCCAGATGAACACAGATACGCAGTATTTT.

CDR3 region: CASSLLDRALYNEQFF. As DNA, the CDR3 is TGTGCCAGCAGTTTATTGGACAGGGCCCTATACAATGAGCAGTTCTTC. The chain joins TRBV27 to TRBJ2-1; 8 nucleotides align to TRBD1. This CDR3 spans 16 amino acids. V lost 1 base to trimming and J lost 4 bases; unmatched junction nucleotides: 6. CDR1 and CDR2 (germline): MNHEY, SMNVEV (reference sequence).

V gene TRBV2 combines with J gene TRBJ1-2; the match to TRBD1 covers 9 bases. Germline V lookup: CDR1 SNHLY, CDR2 FYNNEI. The CDR3 sequence is 15 residues long. Trimming took 6 bases from V and 0 from J; bases not matched to a gene: 5. CDR3: CASRGQGIANYGYTF. The CDR3 bases are TGTGCCAGCAGGGGACAGGGAATAGCTAACTATGGCTACACCTTC.

This sequence joins TRBV18 and TRBJ2-3; 8 bases fit TRBD2. The CDR3 contains 16 residues. Germline CDR1 KGHSH, CDR2 LQKENI. The ends lost 3 bases at V and 5 bases at J; junction bases unmatched: 10. This CDR3 reads CASSPPLRGVEDTQYF. DNA of the CDR3: TGTGCCAGCTCACCCCCCCTGCGGGGGGTTGAAGATACGCAGTATTTT.

This chain joins TRBV2 and TRBJ2-7; TRBD1 aligns across 8 bases. Germline CDR1 SNHLY, CDR2 FYNNEI. Trimming cost V 2 bases and J 6 bases; bases outside gene matches: 6. This CDR3 is 14 amino acids long. The CDR3 sequence: CASSESRTGFEQYF. CDR3 in DNA: TGTGCCAGCAGTGAATCCCGGACAGGGTTCGAGCAGTACTTC.

This clone was detected only a few times. This chain links TRBV28 with TRBJ1-6; D remains unclear. This CDR3 region has 13 residues. Germline V gene lookup returns CDR1 MDHEN and CDR2 SYDVKM. Trimming removed 5 bases from V and 10 bases from J, with 12 bases in between. The CDR3 DNA reads as TGTGCCAGCAGTCCTGAGAATTGGTCACCCCTCCACTTT. This encodes CASSPENWSPLHF.

This chain joins TRBV19 and TRBJ1-2; 9 bases line up with TRBD1. J lost 5 bases, V lost 11 bases, and 6 bases had no gene match. This CDR3 has 12 residues. Per the germline V gene, CDR1 is LNHDA and CDR2 is SQIVND (reference sequence). The CDR3 nucleotides read TGTGCCGGGGGACAGGGCCCTTATGGCTACACCTTC. Translated: CAGGQGPYGYTF.

The rearrangement joins TRBV18 to TRBJ1-2; 7 bases align to TRBD1. The CDR3 sequence is 12 residues long. Trimming cost V 5 bases and J 5 bases; bases outside gene matches: 2. The germline V gene has CDR1 KGHSH and CDR2 LQKENI. This CDR3 is CASSSGQYGYTF. In nucleotides, the CDR3 is TGTGCCAGCTCATCGGGACAGTATGGCTACACCTTC.

The chain joins TRBV10-1 to TRBJ1-1; D gene unclear. The germline gives CDR1 WNHNN, CDR2 SYGVQD (reference sequence). The CDR3 has 14 residues. Between the trimmed V and J ends, which lost 0 bases and 1 base, there was a span of 6 bases. In DNA, the CDR3 is TGCGCCAGCAGTGAGTCTGGCGGGAACACTGAAGCTTTCTTT. Amino acid sequence: CASSESGGNTEAFF.

J is TRBJ2-5 and V is TRBV2, with a possible D match to TRBD1 (7 bases). Per the germline V gene, CDR1 is SNHLY and CDR2 is FYNNEI. This CDR3 is 14 amino acids long. Trimming left V 7 bases short and J 5 bases short, with 17 bases between. The CDR3 reads CASNNRGGRETQYF. The CDR3 bases are TGTGCCAGCAACAACAGGGGAGGACGGGAGACCCAGTACTTC.

The rearrangement uses TRBV2 and TRBJ1-3; TRBD1 matches at 7 bases. In germline, CDR1 is SNHLY, CDR2 FYNNEI. The CDR3 has 13 amino acids. Trimming took 6 bases from V and 2 from J; bases not matched to a gene: 1. This chain's CDR3 is CASSRGAGNTIYF. In DNA, the CDR3 is TGTGCCAGCAGCAGGGGGGCTGGAAACACCATATATTTT.

This clone is a singleton in its sample. This rearrangement joins TRBV7-9 to TRBJ2-3, with D unclear. V was shortened by 7 bases and J by 4 bases, with 15 bases between the two germline ends. This CDR3 spans 14 amino acids. Germline CDR1 SEHNR, CDR2 FQNEAQ (reference sequence). CDR3 sequence: CASNLDLSPDTQYF. DNA for the CDR3: TGTGCCAGCAATCTTGATCTTAGCCCAGATACGCAGTATTTT.

The CDR3: CASSSPGLAGAISYEQYF. CDR3 in DNA: TGTGCCAGCAGCTCTCCCGGCCTAGCGGGGGCGATCTCCTACGAGCAGTACTTC. This chain connects TRBV7-2 to TRBJ2-7; TRBD2 agrees at 10 bases. The CDR3 spans 18 residues. V trimming: 4 bases; J trimming: 0 bases; junction bases outside the gene matches: 12. The germline V gene encodes CDR1 SGHTA and CDR2 FQGNSA.

The chain recombines TRBV15 with TRBJ2-7, with 11 bases fitting TRBD1. Germline V gene lookup returns CDR1 LNHNV and CDR2 YYDKDF (reference sequence). V shed 0 bases, J shed 3 bases, and the junction held 4 bases outside the gene matches. This CDR3 comprises 16 residues. The chain's CDR3 is CATSRDAGTGGYEQYF. The DNA of the CDR3 is TGTGCCACCAGCAGAGATGCCGGGACAGGGGGCTACGAGCAGTACTTC.

This clone was observed once. CDR3 residues: CASSSQGANFPDTQYF. In DNA, the CDR3 is TGTGCCAGCAGTTCCCAGGGGGCTAATTTTCCAGATACGCAGTATTTT. The chain uses TRBV7-2 and TRBJ2-3, with TRBD1 matching 8 bases. This CDR3 region has 16 residues. Germline values: CDR1 SGHTA, CDR2 FQGNSA. The ends lost 6 bases at V and 4 bases at J; junction bases unmatched: 12.

This clone has only a few counts. The V gene is TRBV4-1, the J gene TRBJ2-3, with D possibly matching TRBD2 (6 bases). This CDR3 comprises 15 residues. Germline V CDR1 and CDR2: MGHRA, YSYEKL. V shed 0 bases and J shed 4 bases, with 11 bases lying between them. CDR3 in DNA: TGCGCCAGCAGCCAAGATCCAAGGGAGGCAGATACGCAGTATTTT. As protein: CASSQDPREADTQYF.

This chain links TRBV2 with TRBJ2-3; 8 positions agree with TRBD2. The CDR3 contains 14 residues. The V gene's germline CDR1 is SNHLY and CDR2 FYNNEI. V dropped 10 bases and J dropped 4; count of bases not matched to a gene: 10. The CDR3: CATQRREVADTQYF. For the CDR3, the DNA is TGTGCCACCCAACGGCGGGAGGTGGCAGATACGCAGTATTTT.

J is TRBJ1-1 and V is TRBV6-5, with D possibly being TRBD1 (5 bases). V was pared by 5 bases and J by 3 bases, with 13 bases between. Germline V gives CDR1 MNHEY, CDR2 SVGAGI. This CDR3 comprises 14 residues. The CDR3 DNA reads as TGTGCCAGCAGTCTCAGGGCCCACTACACTGAAGCTTTCTTT. This translates into CASSLRAHYTEAFF.

The J gene is TRBJ2-1, the V gene TRBV30, with 13 bases fitting TRBD2. The CDR3 spans 11 residues. Germline CDR1 reads GTSNPN; CDR2 reads SVGIG (reference sequence). V shed 5 bases, J shed 15 bases, and the junction held 4 bases outside the gene matches. This CDR3 reads CAWGLAGDRFF. The CDR3 DNA reads TGTGCCTGGGGACTAGCGGGAGACAGGTTCTTC.

The V and J genes are TRBV5-1 and TRBJ1-1; no reliable D call. CDR3 length equals 15 residues. Trimming stripped 0 bases from V and 1 base from J, with 10 bases between. CDR1 is SGHRS and CDR2 is YFSETQ in the germline V gene. The CDR3 DNA sequence: TGCGCCAGCAGCTTGGAAGGCGGGCGGAACACTGAAGCTTTCTTT. Its translation: CASSLEGGRNTEAFF.

This chain connects TRBV4-2 to TRBJ2-7; the match to TRBD1 covers 7 bases. Germline CDR1 LGHNA, CDR2 YNFKEQ. J gave up 3 bases and V 1 base, and 12 bases lay outside the gene matches. The CDR3 runs to 17 residues. The chain's CDR3 is CASSQGVGQATNYEQYF. CDR3 bases: TGTGCCAGCAGCCAAGGGGTCGGACAGGCTACGAACTACGAGCAGTACTTC.

The gene calls are TRBV7-7 and TRBJ2-3, with TRBD2 matching over 9 bases. The CDR3 consists of 14 residues. Per the germline V gene, CDR1 is SSHAT and CDR2 is FNYEAQ (reference sequence). V lost 4 bases to trimming and J lost 3 bases; unmatched junction nucleotides: 2. CDR3 coding DNA: TGTGCCAGCAGCTCCGCGGGGGGGACAGATACGCAGTATTTT. Translation gives CASSSAGGTDTQYF.

The gene calls are TRBV2 and TRBJ2-3; possible D gene TRBD2, 5 bases. The ends were cut back, 4 bases at V and 4 bases at J, with 12 bases in the middle. The CDR3 is 14 amino acids. Germline CDR1 is SNHLY and CDR2 is FYNNEI. The CDR3 DNA sequence: TGTGCCAGCAGTGTTGGGAGTTTAGCAGATACGCAGTATTTT. This gives the protein CASSVGSLADTQYF.

The rearrangement uses TRBV15 and TRBJ1-4; a weak D match, TRBD1 (5 bases). V was trimmed by 5 bases and J by 0 bases, leaving 13 bases between them. This CDR3 has 16 amino acids. Looked up from germline, CDR1 is LNHNV and CDR2 is YYDKDF (reference sequence). For the CDR3, the DNA is TGTGCCACCAGCGTAACCTCAGGGTCAACTAATGAAAAACTGTTTTTT. Translated, it gives CATSVTSGSTNEKLFF.

The chain employs TRBV30 and TRBJ2-1; TRBD2 agrees at 8 bases. Germline V gives CDR1 GTSNPN, CDR2 SVGIG (reference sequence). Trimming cost V 0 bases and J 7 bases; bases outside gene matches: 8. The CDR3 is 15 amino acids. The CDR3 loop is CAWSVLGLVGNEQFF. The CDR3 bases are TGTGCCTGGAGTGTTTTGGGACTAGTGGGAAATGAGCAGTTCTTC.

The CDR3 is CASRRGQGISEQYF. The CDR3 DNA follows: TGTGCCAGCAGGCGAGGACAGGGTATATCCGAGCAGTACTTC. The rearrangement uses TRBV27 and TRBJ2-7, with TRBD1 identical over 8 bases. The CDR3 extends over 14 amino acids. Germline values: CDR1 MNHEY, CDR2 SMNVEV (reference sequence). V gave up 6 bases and J gave up 6 bases; unmatched junction bases: 10.

The rearrangement links TRBV9 to TRBJ2-4; 7 positions match TRBD2. V trimming: 0 bases; J trimming: 15 bases; junction bases outside the gene matches: 18. The CDR3 is made up of 16 amino acids. Germline lookup yields CDR1 SGDLS and CDR2 YYNGEE. CDR3 amino acids: CASSVGTSSTIQARYF. The CDR3 DNA follows: TGTGCCAGCAGCGTAGGGACTAGTTCGACAATTCAGGCGAGGTACTTC.